The present entry profiles one T cell receptor (beta chain) with its context. The assay was immunoSEQ multiplex PCR, and TCRdb's table has in-frame clones only and misses some. This table has 70,000 to 95,000 clones, 93% appearing once. The data originate from a study of control samples from healthy donors and cancer patients. CDR3 size: 14 residues. Germline lookup yields CDR1 SGHNT and CDR2 YYREEE (reference sequence). V was shortened by 0 bases and J by 0 bases, with 6 bases between the two germline ends. This chain uses TRBV5-4 with TRBJ1-2; D ambiguous. The sample was PBMCs. The TCR sequence derives from a woman between 35 and 50 years old with lung cancer. CDR3 sequence reads: CASSLVASNYGYTF. In DNA, the CDR3 is TGTGCCAGCAGCTTGGTCGCTTCTAACTATGGCTACACCTTC.